Presented here are 23 T cell receptor beta chains from one specimen sequenced in a study of response to subunit inactivated influenza vaccine. TCRdb re-called the RT-PCR reads with MiXCR, one entry per CDR3 protein. The sample shows under 200,000 distinct CDR3 sequences, approximately 11% of them seen only once. Sequenced material: CD8+ T cells sorted from PBMCs, taken less than 30 months after vaccination. Receptors were obtained from a man aged 45-69 years who received an inactivated influenza vaccine.

The V gene is TRBV20-1, the J gene TRBJ2-7; D might be TRBD2 (5 bases). Trimming shortened V by 0 bases and J by 6 bases, and 12 bases separated the two germline ends. CDR3 length equals 13 residues. Germline V gene data show CDR1 as DFQATT and CDR2 as SNEGSKA (reference sequence). CDR3 bases: TGCAGTGCTAGAGATATAGGGAGAGGCGAGCAGTACTTC. Translating it yields CSARDIGRGEQYF.

The gene calls are TRBV28 and TRBJ2-3; TRBD2 aligns across 11 bases. CDR3 length equals 17 residues. Trimming took 4 bases from V and 0 from J; bases not matched to a gene: 6. Germline values: CDR1 MDHEN, CDR2 SYDVKM. In DNA form, the CDR3 reads TGTGCCAGCAGTTCGGCTAGCGGGGGGCGAAGCACAGATACGCAGTATTTT. The encoded protein is CASSSASGGRSTDTQYF.

The rearrangement joins TRBV6-5 to TRBJ2-3, with D maybe TRBD1 (5 bases). Germline V gene data show CDR1 as MNHEY and CDR2 as SVGAGI. The CDR3 covers 16 residues. Trimming took off 0 bases at V and 0 bases at J, with 10 bases between the two ends. The CDR3 region has the DNA TGTGCCAGCAGTTACTCGTCTGGGGCTAGCACAGATACGCAGTATTTT. This gives the protein CASSYSSGASTDTQYF.

The chain links TRBV28 to TRBJ1-3, with D unresolved. The germline V and J ends were trimmed by 6 bases and 8 bases, with 8 bases remaining between them. CDR1 is MDHEN, CDR2 SYDVKM, per germline. The CDR3 is 11 amino acids. Written as DNA, the CDR3 is TGTGCCAGCAGCAAACGGTACACCATATATTTT. Translated: CASSKRYTIYF.

V gene TRBV28 combines with J gene TRBJ2-7; D ambiguous. Between the trimmed V and J ends, which lost 6 bases and 2 bases, there was a span of 11 bases. The germline V gene encodes CDR1 MDHEN and CDR2 SYDVKM. CDR3 size: 13 residues. The DNA for the CDR3 is TGTGCCAGCAGCTATTTCATACCCTACGAGCAGTACTTC. Its protein is CASSYFIPYEQYF.

The chain has TRBV7-8 and TRBJ2-5; D might be TRBD1 (6 bases). The germline V gene encodes CDR1 SGHVS and CDR2 FQNEAQ. The CDR3 extends over 15 amino acids. V dropped 6 bases and J dropped 0 bases, with 14 bases sitting between them. The DNA for the CDR3 is TGTGCCAGCAGTATCAACACAGGGCACCAAGAGACCCAGTACTTC. Protein: CASSINTGHQETQYF.

This clonotype was seen a handful of times. The V call is TRBV5-1, the J call TRBJ2-2; 11 nucleotides align to TRBD1. The CDR3 runs to 15 residues. Trimming cost V 4 bases and J 5 bases; bases outside gene matches: 4. Per germline, CDR1 SGHRS and CDR2 YFSETQ. In nucleotides, the CDR3 is TGCGCCAGCAGCCCGGGACAGGGGGGAACCGGGGAGCTGTTTTTT. Its translation: CASSPGQGGTGELFF.

The chain combines TRBV10-3 with TRBJ2-7; D is uncertain. Germline V lookup: CDR1 ENHRY, CDR2 SYGVKD. The CDR3 covers 11 residues. V was cut by 0 bases and J by 6 bases, with 3 bases left in between. In nucleotides, the CDR3 is TGTGCCATCAGTGAGTCGACCGAGCAGTACTTC. It specifies CAISESTEQYF.

This clonotype was seen once. The rearrangement joins TRBV4-3 to TRBJ2-1; TRBD2 aligns across 9 bases. CDR3 length equals 20 residues. CDR1 and CDR2 from the germline V gene are LGHNA and YSLEER. The trim removed 4 bases at V and 5 bases at J, leaving 21 bases unmatched. This CDR3 is CASSPYVGGSGREFNNEQFF. CDR3 nucleotide sequence: TGCGCCAGCAGCCCCTACGTCGGGGGTAGCGGGAGAGAGTTCAACAATGAGCAGTTCTTC.

This clonotype was seen a few times. This rearrangement joins TRBV2 to TRBJ1-1; the D is unclear. V was clipped by 5 bases and J by 0 bases, with 10 bases between them. The germline V gene encodes CDR1 SNHLY and CDR2 FYNNEI. The CDR3 covers 14 residues. The CDR3 region is CASSTRKMNTEAFF. CDR3 DNA sequence: TGTGCCAGCAGTACGAGAAAAATGAACACTGAAGCTTTCTTT.

This chain uses TRBV7-9 with TRBJ2-1; D unresolved. The CDR3 consists of 12 residues. CDR1 SEHNR and CDR2 FQNEAQ come from the germline V gene (reference sequence). Trimming stripped 2 bases from V and 10 bases from J, with 9 bases between. The CDR3 nucleotides are TGTGCCAGCAGCTTAACACAAGTCGAGCAGTTCTTC. Amino acids: CASSLTQVEQFF. The full variable domain, rest sourced from reference TRBV7-9 and TRBJ2-1, is DTGVSQNPRHKITKRGQNVTFRCDPISEHNRLYWYRQTLGQGPEFLTYFQNEAQLEKSRLLSDRFSAERPKGSFSTLEIQRTEQGDSAMYLCASSLTQVEQFFGPGTRLTVL.

CDR3: CASSGLADENTEAFF. CDR3 bases: TGTGCCAGCAGTGGATTAGCGGATGAGAACACTGAAGCTTTCTTT. The gene calls are TRBV2 and TRBJ1-1; D call uncertain. The CDR3 sequence is 15 residues long. The V end was cut by 4 bases, the J end by 1 base, with 13 bases between. The germline CDR1 and CDR2 sequences are SNHLY and FYNNEI.

The chain is built from TRBV12-3 or TRBV12-4 and TRBJ2-4; D unresolved. With 1 base removed from V and 0 bases from J, the gap between germline ends came to 10 bases. This CDR3 spans 16 amino acids. For the CDR3, the DNA is TGTGCCAGCAGTTTAGGGTCAACTAAAGCCAAAAACATTCAGTACTTC. It codes for CASSLGSTKAKNIQYF.

The chain combines TRBV5-1 with TRBJ1-1; D gene uncertain. This CDR3 contains 15 residues. V lost 0 bases and J 4 bases, leaving 13 bases between the germline ends. Germline loops: CDR1 SGHRS, CDR2 YFSETQ. The CDR3 region is CASSLGAGAGTEAFF. The CDR3, as DNA: TGCGCCAGCAGCTTGGGGGCAGGCGCCGGCACTGAAGCTTTCTTT.

V usage is TRBV5-4 and J usage is TRBJ1-5; D is undetermined. Between the trimmed V and J ends, which lost 4 bases and 9 bases, there was a span of 8 bases. The CDR3 is 11 amino acids. Germline-derived CDR1 and CDR2 are SGHNT and YYREEE (reference sequence). The CDR3 reads CASSLRRPQHF. The CDR3 nucleotides read TGTGCCAGCAGCCTGAGGCGGCCCCAGCATTTT.

The rearrangement uses TRBV4-3 and TRBJ2-3, with unresolved D. Trimming took 5 bases from V and 4 from J, leaving 10 bases between them. The CDR3 loop spans 13 amino acids. Germline V CDR1 and CDR2: LGHNA, YSLEER. The CDR3 sequence is CASSEVMPDTQYF. CDR3 bases: TGCGCCAGCAGCGAAGTCATGCCAGATACGCAGTATTTT.

There are a few counts of this clonotype. The J gene is TRBJ2-1, the V gene TRBV4-2, with TRBD2 identical over 12 bases. The CDR3 has 16 amino acids. Trimming took 1 base from V and 4 from J; bases not matched to a gene: 2. CDR1 LGHNA and CDR2 YNFKEQ come from the germline V gene. In DNA, the CDR3 is TGTGCCAGCAGCCAAGCTAGCGGGGGGGTTTACAATGAGCAGTTCTTC. Its protein product is CASSQASGGVYNEQFF.

This clonotype has at least ten counts. The chain couples TRBV19 to TRBJ1-5; TRBD1 aligns across 9 bases. Germline CDR1 is LNHDA and CDR2 is SQIVND (reference sequence). The CDR3 is made up of 16 amino acids. V dropped 3 bases and J dropped 8; count of bases not matched to a gene: 11. The CDR3 loop reads CASSIPQGAGGEPQHF. Here the CDR3 DNA reads TGTGCCAGTAGTATCCCACAGGGGGCTGGGGGGGAGCCCCAGCATTTT.

The chain employs TRBV9 and TRBJ2-1; the D gene is possibly TRBD2 (6 bases). CDR3 length equals 15 residues. The V gene lost 3 bases and the J gene lost 6 bases, with 16 bases spanning the gap. From germline, CDR1 is SGDLS and CDR2 YYNGEE. CDR3 coding DNA: TGTGCCAGCAGCGACTTCGGGACTTCTTTCAATGAGCAGTTCTTC. Its protein is CASSDFGTSFNEQFF.

Ten or more counts support this clonotype. The chain has TRBV9 and TRBJ2-5; 8 positions match TRBD2. Looked up from germline, CDR1 is SGDLS and CDR2 is YYNGEE. The trim removed 3 bases at V and 4 bases at J, leaving 8 bases unmatched. CDR3 length: 15 residues. The CDR3 loop reads CASSEQAGEAETQYF. The CDR3 nucleotides read TGTGCCAGCAGCGAGCAAGCGGGAGAGGCAGAGACCCAGTACTTC.

This chain links TRBV3-1 with TRBJ2-7, with TRBD2 matching 12 bases. The CDR3 length is 16 residues. J gave up 0 bases and V 3 bases, and 3 bases lay outside the gene matches. From germline, CDR1 is LGHDT and CDR2 YNNKEL (reference sequence). In DNA form, the CDR3 reads TGTGCCAGCAGCCACGGACTAGCGGGGCTCTCCTACGAGCAGTACTTC. This codes for CASSHGLAGLSYEQYF.

The genes are TRBV13 and TRBJ2-1, with D possibly TRBD2 on 6 matching bases. V was trimmed by 5 bases and J by 9 bases, leaving 14 bases between them. The CDR3 covers 13 residues. The germline CDR1 and CDR2 sequences are PRHDT and FYEKMQ (reference sequence). CDR3 nucleotide sequence: TGTGCCAGCAGCGCCGGCCTAGCGCCTGAGCAGTTCTTC. Translation gives CASSAGLAPEQFF. Based on the CDR3 plus reference TRBV13 and TRBJ2-1, the full variable domain is AAGVIQSPRHLIKEKRETATLKCYPIPRHDTVYWYQQGPGQDPQFLISFYEKMQSDKGSIPDRFSAQQFSDYHSELNMSSLELGDSALYFCASSAGLAPEQFFGPGTRLTVL.

This chain links TRBV20-1 with TRBJ2-2, with TRBD2 matching 8 bases. This CDR3 is built from 16 residues. From germline, CDR1 is DFQATT and CDR2 SNEGSKA (reference sequence). Germline trimming cut 6 bases from V and 6 bases from J; bases unmatched to any gene: 15. Written as DNA, the CDR3 is TGCAGTGCCAGCCCGGGACTAGGCCCCAATTCCGGGGAGCTGTTTTTT. Its translation is CSASPGLGPNSGELFF.